The clone carrying this TCR beta chain was seen ten or more times. The CDR3 is made up of 11 amino acids. With 2 bases removed from V and 7 bases from J, the gap between germline ends came to 5 bases. Germline V CDR1 and CDR2: MNHEY, SVGEGT. This sample was taken from a study of CD8+CD57+ T cells in acquired aplastic anemia. Patients picked for sequencing had shown CD8+CD57+ cell expansion detected by flow cytometry. Patients uniformly had severe acquired aplastic anemia. The template used for profiling TCR beta VDJ and CDR3 was genomic DNA. From the reads, TCRdb called clonotypes with MiXCR, one entry per CDR3 protein. The sample yields about 160,000 distinct CDR3 sequences, roughly 43% seen once.

Sequencing was carried out using sorted CD4+, CD8+, or CD8+CD57+ T cells (not recorded which) from PBMCs. This sequence was found in a human donor with aplastic anemia. The chain has TRBV6-2 or TRBV6-3 and TRBJ1-1, with unresolved D. The CDR3 is CASSYPGEAFF. CDR3 bases: TGTGCCAGCAGTTACCCCGGTGAAGCTTTCTTT.